These 32 T cell receptor beta chains originate from one sample sequenced in a study of CD8+CD57+ T cells in acquired aplastic anemia. Investigators profiled TCR beta VDJ and CDR3 from genomic DNA template. TCRdb processed the reads anew with MiXCR; each CDR3 protein has one entry. The table lists around 200,000 distinct CDR3 sequences, nearly 50% of them singletons, with approximately 13% in the top ten. Patients picked for sequencing had shown CD8+CD57+ cell expansion detected by flow cytometry. Sequencing was carried out using sorted CD4+, CD8+, or CD8+CD57+ T cells (not recorded which) from PBMCs. The receptors were gathered from a human donor with aplastic anemia.

This sequence joins TRBV6-2 or TRBV6-3 and TRBJ2-5, with D possibly being TRBD1 or TRBD2 (6 bases each). In germline, CDR1 is MNHEY, CDR2 SVGEGT. Trimming took off 2 bases at V and 6 bases at J, with 19 bases between the two ends. The CDR3 spans 16 residues. This CDR3 reads CASSYGGQGKTQTQYF. The CDR3 region has the DNA TGTGCCAGCAGTTACGGGGGGCAGGGAAAGACCCAGACCCAGTACTTC.

In the case of this clonotype: A read error may explain this, as a much larger clone is one base away. V gene TRBV29-1 combines with J gene TRBJ2-1; 9 nucleotides match TRBD1. After removal of 6 bases from V and 5 bases from J, the junction contained 5 bases not matched to a gene. CDR1 SQVTM and CDR2 ANQGSEA come from the germline V gene. The CDR3 sequence is 13 residues long. This chain's CDR3 is CSVRQGDHNEQFF. The CDR3 DNA is TGCAGCGTGCGACAGGGGGATCACAATGAGCAGTTCTTC.

The J gene is TRBJ1-2, the V gene TRBV7-6, with D maybe TRBD1 (5 bases). Germline-derived CDR1 and CDR2 are SGHVS and FNYEAQ. The CDR3 is 14 amino acids. V was pared by 5 bases and J by 8 bases, with 18 bases between. The CDR3: CASSDAGRGVGYTF. DNA of the CDR3: TGTGCCAGCAGCGATGCCGGGAGAGGGGTCGGCTACACCTTC. Combining the CDR3 with reference TRBV7-6 and TRBJ1-2 gives the whole variable domain GAGVSQSPRYKVTKRGQDVALRCDPISGHVSLYWYRQALGQGPEFLTYFNYEAQQDKSGLPNDRFSAERPEGSISTLTIQRTEQRDSAMYRCASSDAGRGVGYTFGSGTRLTVV.

The J gene is TRBJ2-7, the V gene TRBV11-1; 14 bases agree with TRBD2. The CDR3 runs 17 residues. Germline-derived CDR1 and CDR2 are SGHAT and FQDESV (reference sequence). J lost 3 bases, V lost 3 bases, and 7 bases had no gene match. The DNA for the CDR3 is TGTGCCAGCAGCTTCGGGACTAGCGGGGGCCAATTCTACGAGCAGTACTTC. Translated, it gives CASSFGTSGGQFYEQYF.

This clonotype was seen a handful of times. A much larger clone differs from this one at a single base, so this may be a read error. The chain recombines TRBV12-5 with TRBJ2-7, with TRBD1 identical over 7 bases. Germline loops: CDR1 LGHNT, CDR2 FRNRAP. The CDR3 length is 16 residues. CDR3 bases: TGTGCTAGTGGGCCCCCGGGACAGAGAGGGGTCTACGGGCAGTACTTC. This gives the protein CASGPPGQRGVYGQYF.

This clonotype was picked up many times. V and J are TRBV7-2 and TRBJ2-2; 8 bases line up with TRBD2. V gave up 10 bases and J gave up 4 bases; unmatched junction bases: 14. CDR3 length: 16 amino acids. The V gene's germline CDR1 is SGHTA and CDR2 FQGNSA. The CDR3 loop is CAKKLRGGPGTGELFF. The CDR3 DNA reads as TGTGCCAAGAAATTACGGGGGGGGCCGGGCACCGGGGAGCTGTTTTTT.

The chain recombines TRBV13 with TRBJ2-2; TRBD1 aligns across 7 bases. J gave up 6 bases and V 3 bases, and 4 bases lay outside the gene matches. The CDR3 has 14 amino acids. CDR1 and CDR2 (germline): PRHDT, FYEKMQ (reference sequence). The CDR3 nucleotides are TGTGCCAGCAGCTTGGCACAGGGGTCCGGGGAGCTGTTTTTT. Translation: CASSLAQGSGELFF.

The chain uses TRBV19 and TRBJ1-2; the D is unclear. Germline values: CDR1 LNHDA, CDR2 SQIVND (reference sequence). The V end lost 1 base, the J end lost 5 bases, and 14 bases lay between the germline ends. The CDR3 covers 15 residues. The CDR3 protein is CASSIGTGLRYGYTF. The CDR3 nucleotides are TGTGCCAGTAGTATAGGGACGGGATTAAGGTATGGCTACACCTTC.

The CDR3 spells CASSLAQGYNEKLFF. The DNA of the CDR3 is TGCGCCAGCAGCTTGGCTCAGGGATATAATGAAAAACTGTTTTTT. V usage is TRBV5-1 and J usage is TRBJ1-4; tentatively, D is TRBD1 (5 bases). Germline V gives CDR1 SGHRS, CDR2 YFSETQ. The V and J ends lost 0 bases and 4 bases respectively, with 10 bases between them. CDR3 size: 15 residues.

The count of this clonotype is one. The genes are TRBV25-1 and TRBJ1-5, with TRBD1 matching 7 bases. The CDR3 spans 15 residues. V dropped 4 bases and J dropped 0; count of bases not matched to a gene: 3. Germline CDR1 MGHDK, CDR2 SYGVNS. CDR3 nucleotide sequence: TGTGCCAGCAGTGGGACAGGTCTTAGCAATCAGCCCCAGCATTTT. Translated: CASSGTGLSNQPQHF.

The CDR3 sequence: CATRSGGGNYGYTF. CDR3 nucleotides: TGTGCCACCCGCTCGGGCGGGGGTAACTATGGCTACACCTTC. The chain joins TRBV18 to TRBJ1-2, with D possibly being TRBD1 (5 bases). CDR3 size: 14 residues. CDR1 and CDR2 (germline): KGHSH, LQKENI. The ends were cut back, 10 bases at V and 1 base at J, with 16 bases in the middle.

The table lists this clonotype with many counts. CDR3 protein: CASSSHRTGRTETQYF. The CDR3 DNA sequence: TGTGCCAGCAGTTCCCATCGGACAGGGAGGACAGAGACCCAGTACTTC. The rearrangement uses TRBV12-3 or TRBV12-4 and TRBJ2-5, with 8 positions matching TRBD1. This CDR3 region has 16 residues. The junction had 11 bases not matched to a gene; V was cut back by 4 bases and J by 4 bases.

This clonotype was observed many times. The chain links TRBV6-1 to TRBJ2-5; 8 bases line up with TRBD1. Looked up from germline, CDR1 is MNHNS and CDR2 is SASEGT. The CDR3 contains 13 residues. The V and J ends lost 8 bases and 6 bases, in that order; junction bases with no gene match: 8. CDR3 residues: CASGTGVKQTQYF. The CDR3 DNA reads TGTGCCAGCGGGACAGGAGTTAAACAGACCCAGTACTTC.

The rearrangement links TRBV7-3 to TRBJ1-1; D gene ambiguous. Between the trimmed V and J ends, which lost 2 bases and 4 bases, there was a span of 14 bases. The germline V gene encodes CDR1 SGHTA and CDR2 FQGTGA. CDR3 length: 15 residues. CDR3 in amino acids: CASSLAAGSGTEAFF. Here the CDR3 DNA reads TGTGCCAGCAGCTTAGCAGCCGGGTCGGGCACTGAAGCTTTCTTT.

The chain has TRBV4-2 and TRBJ1-2; 8 bases are a match to TRBD1. The CDR3 extends over 16 amino acids. The germline CDR1 and CDR2 sequences are LGHNA and YNFKEQ. J was trimmed by 3 bases and V by 4 bases; bases with no gene match: 10. CDR3 protein: CASSPLRSDRDYGYTF. CDR3 nucleotide sequence: TGTGCCAGCAGCCCGCTTCGTTCGGACAGGGACTATGGCTACACCTTC.

This chain joins TRBV20-1 and TRBJ1-1, with D possibly matching TRBD1 (6 bases). Germline V lookup: CDR1 DFQATT, CDR2 SNEGSKA (reference sequence). Trimming stripped 3 bases from V and 3 bases from J, with 14 bases between. This CDR3 has 14 amino acids. The CDR3: CSASQGRRDTEAFF. The CDR3 DNA reads as TGCAGTGCTAGCCAGGGGCGCAGAGACACTGAAGCTTTCTTT.

This clonotype showed up just a few times. The chain employs TRBV5-5 and TRBJ2-6, with TRBD1 as a possible D gene (7 bases). V shed 3 bases and J shed 4 bases, with 11 bases lying between them. The CDR3 is 15 residues long. The germline CDR1 and CDR2 sequences are SGHKS and YYEKEE (reference sequence). DNA of the CDR3: TGTGCCAGCAGCTCCAGGGGGGCAGGGGCCAACGTCCTGACTTTC. This translates into CASSSRGAGANVLTF.

This clonotype has ten or more counts. The rearrangement uses TRBV5-1 and TRBJ1-3; the match to TRBD1 covers 8 bases. J gave up 9 bases and V 5 bases, and 13 bases lay outside the gene matches. Germline CDR1 is SGHRS and CDR2 is YFSETQ. The CDR3 has 15 amino acids. In DNA, the CDR3 is TGCGCCAGCAGGACGACAGGGGTCGACTGGGCCACCATATATTTT. Translation: CASRTTGVDWATIYF.

The chain joins TRBV10-3 to TRBJ1-6; 7 positions agree with TRBD1. The germline V gene encodes CDR1 ENHRY and CDR2 SYGVKD. There are 15 residues in the CDR3. Trimming removed 0 bases from V and 9 bases from J; junction bases left unmatched: 5. In nucleotides, the CDR3 is TGTGCCATCAGTGAGTCGCGTGACAGGGCTTCACCCCTCCACTTT. The encoded protein is CAISESRDRASPLHF.

This clonotype was observed at least ten times. This chain uses TRBV28 with TRBJ2-2; 7 positions agree with TRBD2. CDR3 length: 13 residues. The germline gives CDR1 MDHEN, CDR2 SYDVKM. V lost 6 bases and J lost 5; bases outside the gene matches: 3. As DNA, the CDR3 is TGTGCCAGCAGCTCGGGAGGTACCGGGGAGCTGTTTTTT. Translation: CASSSGGTGELFF.

V gene TRBV20-1 combines with J gene TRBJ1-1; no firm D call. Trimming shortened V by 1 base and J by 12 bases, and 9 bases separated the two germline ends. This CDR3 region has 10 residues. Germline-derived CDR1 and CDR2 are DFQATT and SNEGSKA (reference sequence). Here the CDR3 reads CSARGTTTFF. CDR3 DNA: TGCAGTGCTAGAGGGACGACGACTTTCTTT.

This rearrangement joins TRBV10-2 to TRBJ2-7; D is undetermined. Germline V gene data show CDR1 as WSHSY and CDR2 as SAAADI. CDR3 length: 15 amino acids. The germline V and J ends were trimmed by 0 bases and 9 bases, with 18 bases remaining between them. Here the CDR3 reads CASSESVRPYDGQYF. The DNA for the CDR3 is TGCGCCAGCAGTGAGTCGGTCAGGCCCTACGATGGGCAGTACTTC.

This clonotype has a count of ten or more. The genes are TRBV6-1 and TRBJ2-1; 8 nucleotides align to TRBD2. Trimming took 7 bases from V and 5 from J; bases not matched to a gene: 10. The CDR3 has 15 amino acids. Germline CDR1 is MNHNS and CDR2 is SASEGT. Here the CDR3 reads CASKSRLAINNEQFF. In DNA, the CDR3 is TGTGCCAGCAAGAGTAGACTAGCGATTAACAATGAGCAGTTCTTC.

V gene TRBV7-2 combines with J gene TRBJ2-1, with D possibly TRBD2 on 5 matching bases. In germline, CDR1 is SGHTA, CDR2 FQGNSA. There are 12 residues in the CDR3. The V gene lost 1 base and the J gene lost 9 bases, with 7 bases spanning the gap. The CDR3 nucleotides read TGTGCCAGCAGCTTAGTTGGAGGTGAGCAGTTCTTC. This codes for CASSLVGGEQFF.

This clonotype was found a few times. This rearrangement joins TRBV11-2 to TRBJ2-3, with D tentatively TRBD2 (6 bases). The CDR3 is 16 amino acids. Per the germline V gene, CDR1 is SGHAT and CDR2 is FQNNGV. V lost 2 bases and J lost 0, with 12 bases in between. The CDR3 DNA reads TGTGCCAGCAGCTTAACCGGCGGGACTAGCACAGATACGCAGTATTTT. This encodes CASSLTGGTSTDTQYF.

This clonotype was detected a few times. The missing conserved phenylalanine or tryptophan at the end of this CDR3 makes a read error likely. Because the CDR3's place on the DNA is in doubt, the DNA is left out and the CDR3 is given as listed by TCRdb. V and J are TRBV29-1 and TRBJ2-1; the DNA was not compared with TRBD1, the D call given in the table. The length of the CDR3 is 8 amino acids, counting both ends. From germline, CDR1 is SQVTM and CDR2 ANQGSEA. This CDR3 is CSDPADNR.

This sequence joins TRBV2 and TRBJ2-2; maybe TRBD2 (7 bases). Trimming stripped 7 bases from V and 4 bases from J, with 13 bases between. CDR1 and CDR2 from the germline V gene are SNHLY and FYNNEI. CDR3 length: 14 residues. The CDR3 region has the DNA TGTGCCAGCACCAAGGGGGGGGCCACCGGGGAGCTGTTTTTT. Amino acid sequence: CASTKGGATGELFF.

V and J are TRBV12-3 or TRBV12-4 and TRBJ1-5; D call uncertain. The V and J ends lost 6 bases and 0 bases respectively, with 9 bases between them. The CDR3 has 14 amino acids. CDR3 sequence: CASSPWHSNQPQHF. Here the CDR3 DNA reads TGTGCCAGCAGCCCTTGGCATAGCAATCAGCCCCAGCATTTT.

Notes on this clonotype: This may arise from a read error, as a much more abundant clone is one base away. In this CDR3 the conserved last residue, phenylalanine or tryptophan, is missing, so a read error is likely. The chain uses TRBV12-3 or TRBV12-4 and TRBJ1-2; the D is unclear. This CDR3 contains 12 residues. Trimming left V 1 base short and J 8 bases short, with 8 bases between. The CDR3 DNA reads TGTGCCAGCAGTTTAGGCGCGGGGGGCTACACCTCC. Translated, it gives CASSLGAGGYTS.

This clonotype was counted ten times or more. The chain combines TRBV7-3 with TRBJ2-3; tentative D call: TRBD1 (5 bases). This CDR3 is built from 13 residues. Germline loops: CDR1 SGHTA, CDR2 FQGTGA. V was pared by 1 base and J by 6 bases, with 8 bases between. DNA for the CDR3: TGTGCCAGCAGCTTAAAGGGGCGGGATACGCAGTATTTT. It is translated as CASSLKGRDTQYF.

This chain links TRBV19 with TRBJ2-7, with TRBD1 matching 7 bases. This CDR3 contains 14 residues. V dropped 3 bases and J dropped 3; count of bases not matched to a gene: 5. Germline assignment: CDR1 LNHDA and CDR2 SQIVND (reference sequence). The CDR3 sequence: CASSIPGGIYEQYF. The CDR3 DNA follows: TGTGCCAGTAGTATCCCAGGGGGAATCTACGAGCAGTACTTC.

This clonotype showed up just a few times. The chain has TRBV25-1 and TRBJ2-7; 7 positions agree with TRBD1. The CDR3 runs to 17 residues. Germline CDR1 and CDR2: MGHDK and SYGVNS. After removal of 4 bases from V and 2 bases from J, the junction contained 14 bases not matched to a gene. Written as DNA, the CDR3 is TGTGCCAGCAGTGTTCGCCTCGGGACAGCTAAAGCCTACGAGCAGTACTTC. Protein: CASSVRLGTAKAYEQYF.